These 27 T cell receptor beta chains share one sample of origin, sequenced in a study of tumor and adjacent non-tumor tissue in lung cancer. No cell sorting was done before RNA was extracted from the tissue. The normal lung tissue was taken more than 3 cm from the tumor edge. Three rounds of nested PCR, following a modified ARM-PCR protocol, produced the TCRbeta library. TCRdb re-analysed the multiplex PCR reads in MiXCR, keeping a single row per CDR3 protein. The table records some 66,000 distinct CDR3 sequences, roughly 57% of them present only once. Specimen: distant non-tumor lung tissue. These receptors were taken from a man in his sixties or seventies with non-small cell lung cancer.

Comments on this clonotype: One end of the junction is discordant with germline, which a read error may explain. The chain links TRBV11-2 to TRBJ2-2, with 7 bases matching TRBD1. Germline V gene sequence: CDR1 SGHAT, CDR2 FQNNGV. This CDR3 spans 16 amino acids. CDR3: CASSPQGTLLAGVLFF. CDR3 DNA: TGTGCCAGCAGCCCACAGGGGACGTTGCTCGCCGGGGTGCTGTTTTTT. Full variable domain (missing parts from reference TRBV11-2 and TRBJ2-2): EAGVAQSPRYKIIEKRQSVAFWCNPISGHATLYWYQQILGQGPKLLIQFQNNGVVDDSQLPKDRFSAERLKGVDSTLKIQPAKLEDSAVYLCASSPQGTLLAGVLFFGEGSRLTVL.

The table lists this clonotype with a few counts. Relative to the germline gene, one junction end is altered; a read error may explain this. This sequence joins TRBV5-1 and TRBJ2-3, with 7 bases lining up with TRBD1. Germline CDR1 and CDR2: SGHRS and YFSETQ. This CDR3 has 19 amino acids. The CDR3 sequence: CASKGAASSKRISTDTQYF. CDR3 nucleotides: TGCGCCAGCAAGGGGGCGGCTAGCTCAAAGCGGATTAGCACCGATACGCAGTATTTT.

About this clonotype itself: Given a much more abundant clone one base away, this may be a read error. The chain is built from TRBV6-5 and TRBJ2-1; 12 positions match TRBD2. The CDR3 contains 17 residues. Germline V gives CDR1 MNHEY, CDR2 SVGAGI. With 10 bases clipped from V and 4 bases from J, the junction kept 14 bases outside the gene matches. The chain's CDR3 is CAISKSSGGARYNEQFF. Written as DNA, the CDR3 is TGTGCCATCAGCAAATCTAGCGGGGGGGCCCGGTACAATGAGCAGTTCTTC.

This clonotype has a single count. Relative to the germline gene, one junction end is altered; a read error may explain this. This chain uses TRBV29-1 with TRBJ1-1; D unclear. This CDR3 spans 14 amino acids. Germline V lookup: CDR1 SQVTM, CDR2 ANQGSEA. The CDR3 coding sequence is TGCAGCCTTGGTGTCTCCGGGTCTAACACTGAAGTTTTCTTT. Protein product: CSLGVSGSNTEVFF.

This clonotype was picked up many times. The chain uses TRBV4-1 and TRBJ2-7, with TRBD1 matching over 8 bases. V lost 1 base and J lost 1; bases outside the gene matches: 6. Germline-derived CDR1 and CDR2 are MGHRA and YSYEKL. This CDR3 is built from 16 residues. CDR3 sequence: CASSQAPGQASYEQYF. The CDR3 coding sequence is TGCGCCAGCAGCCAAGCACCGGGACAGGCATCCTACGAGCAGTACTTC.

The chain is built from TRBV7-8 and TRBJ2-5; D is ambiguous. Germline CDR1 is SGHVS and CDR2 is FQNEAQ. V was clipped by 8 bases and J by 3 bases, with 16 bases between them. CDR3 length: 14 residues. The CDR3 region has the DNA TGTGCCAGCTCCTCGCACAGACCCAAAGAGACCCAGTACTTC. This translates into CASSSHRPKETQYF.

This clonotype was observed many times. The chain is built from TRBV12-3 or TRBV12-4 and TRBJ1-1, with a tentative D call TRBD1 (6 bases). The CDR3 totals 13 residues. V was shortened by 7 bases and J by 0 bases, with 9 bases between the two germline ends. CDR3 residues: CASNGQLNTEAFF. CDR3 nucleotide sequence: TGTGCCAGCAACGGACAGTTGAACACTGAAGCTTTCTTT.

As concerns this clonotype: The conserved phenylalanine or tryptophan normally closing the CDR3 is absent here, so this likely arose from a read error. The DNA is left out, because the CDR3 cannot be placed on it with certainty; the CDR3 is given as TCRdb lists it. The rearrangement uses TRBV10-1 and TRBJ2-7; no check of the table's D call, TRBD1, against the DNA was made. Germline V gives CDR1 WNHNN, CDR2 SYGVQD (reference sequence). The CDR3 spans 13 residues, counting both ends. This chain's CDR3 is CASSVRQGGEQYL.

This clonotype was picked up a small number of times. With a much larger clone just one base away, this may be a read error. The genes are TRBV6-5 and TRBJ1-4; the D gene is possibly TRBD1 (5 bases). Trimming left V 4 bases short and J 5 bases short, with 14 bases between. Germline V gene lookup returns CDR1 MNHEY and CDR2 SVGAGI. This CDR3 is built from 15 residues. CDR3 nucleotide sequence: TGTGCCAGCAGTTTGACCGGGACGCAGAATGAAAAACTGTTTTTT. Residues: CASSLTGTQNEKLFF.

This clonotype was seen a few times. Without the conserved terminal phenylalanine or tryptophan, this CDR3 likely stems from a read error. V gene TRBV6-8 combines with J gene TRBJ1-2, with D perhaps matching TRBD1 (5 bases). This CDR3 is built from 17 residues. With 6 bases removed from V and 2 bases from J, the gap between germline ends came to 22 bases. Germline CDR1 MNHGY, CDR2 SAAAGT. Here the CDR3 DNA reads TGTGCCAGCAGAACTCCAGGGTTCCCCCAGGTCAACTATGGCTACACCATC. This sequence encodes CASRTPGFPQVNYGYTI.

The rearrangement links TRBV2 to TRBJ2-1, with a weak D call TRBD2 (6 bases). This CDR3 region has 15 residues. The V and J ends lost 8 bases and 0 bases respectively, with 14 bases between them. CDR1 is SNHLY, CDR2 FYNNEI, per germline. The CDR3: CASVGGRGSYNEQFF. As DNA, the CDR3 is TGTGCCAGCGTAGGAGGGCGGGGCTCCTACAATGAGCAGTTCTTC.

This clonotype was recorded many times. The DNA for the CDR3 is TGTGCCAGCAGTACCCGTGGTGGGTTTGACGAGCAGTACTTC. Protein: CASSTRGGFDEQYF. The V call is TRBV28, the J call TRBJ2-7, with unresolved D. The CDR3 extends over 14 amino acids. Trimming took off 5 bases at V and 5 bases at J, with 16 bases between the two ends. CDR1 MDHEN and CDR2 SYDVKM come from the germline V gene.

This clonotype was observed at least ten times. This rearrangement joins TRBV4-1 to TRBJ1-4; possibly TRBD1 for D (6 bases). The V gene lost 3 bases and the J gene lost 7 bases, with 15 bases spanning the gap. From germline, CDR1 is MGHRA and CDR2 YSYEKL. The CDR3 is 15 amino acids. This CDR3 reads CASSQIQGIGEKLFF. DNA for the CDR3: TGCGCCAGCAGCCAGATACAGGGCATCGGTGAAAAACTGTTTTTT.

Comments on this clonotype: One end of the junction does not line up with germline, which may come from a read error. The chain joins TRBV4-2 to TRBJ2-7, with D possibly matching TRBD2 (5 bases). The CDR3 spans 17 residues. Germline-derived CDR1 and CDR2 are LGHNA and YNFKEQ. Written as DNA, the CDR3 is TGTACCAGCGGCCAAGATAACGGGTGGGCCTCTAACTACGAGCAGAATTTC. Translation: CTSGQDNGWASNYEQNF.

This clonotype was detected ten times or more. The CDR3 DNA is TGTGCCAGCAGTAACCCCCCCGGGCGCTATCACACAGATACGCAGTATTTT. As protein: CASSNPPGRYHTDTQYF. The rearrangement uses TRBV6-5 and TRBJ2-3; D call uncertain. V lost 5 bases and J lost 2, with 20 bases in between. Germline V gene lookup returns CDR1 MNHEY and CDR2 SVGAGI. The length of the CDR3 is 17 residues.

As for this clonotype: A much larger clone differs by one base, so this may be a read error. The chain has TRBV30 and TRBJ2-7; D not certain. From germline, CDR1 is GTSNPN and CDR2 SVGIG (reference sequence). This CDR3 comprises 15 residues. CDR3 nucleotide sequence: TGTGTCTGGAGTGTATGGTACGACCAAACCTACGAGCAGTACTTC. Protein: CVWSVWYDQTYEQYF.

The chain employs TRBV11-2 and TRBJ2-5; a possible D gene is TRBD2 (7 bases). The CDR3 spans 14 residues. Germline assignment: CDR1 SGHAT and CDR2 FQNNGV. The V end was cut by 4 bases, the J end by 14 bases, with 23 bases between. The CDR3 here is CASSSWGGQETHYF. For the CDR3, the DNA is TGTGCCAGCAGCTCCTGGGGGGGCCAAGAGACTCATTACTTC.

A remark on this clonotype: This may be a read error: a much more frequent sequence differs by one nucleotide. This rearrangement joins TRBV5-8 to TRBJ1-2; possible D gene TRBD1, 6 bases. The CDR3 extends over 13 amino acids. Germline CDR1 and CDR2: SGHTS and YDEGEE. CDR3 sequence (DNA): TGTGCCAGCAGCGCCTGGACAGTAAATGGCTACATCTTC. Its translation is CASSAWTVNGYIF. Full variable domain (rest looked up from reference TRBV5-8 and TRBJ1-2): EAGVTQSPTHLIKTRGQQATLRCSPISGHTSVYWYQQALGLGLQFLLWYDEGEERNRGNFPPRFSGRQFPNYSSELNVNALELEDSALYLCASSAWTVNGYIFGSGTRLTVV.

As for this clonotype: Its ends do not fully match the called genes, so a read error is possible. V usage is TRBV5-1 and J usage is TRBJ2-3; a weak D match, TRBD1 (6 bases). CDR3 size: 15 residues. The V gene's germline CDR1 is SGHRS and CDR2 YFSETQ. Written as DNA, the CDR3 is TGCGCCAGCAGCCCAGCAATCACAGGGATAGATATGCAGTATTTT. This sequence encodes CASSPAITGIDMQYF. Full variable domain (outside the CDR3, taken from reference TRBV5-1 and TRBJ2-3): KAGVTQTPRYLIKTRGQQVTLSCSPISGHRSVSWYQQTPGQGLQFLFEYFSETQRNKGNFPGRFSGRQFSNSRSEMNVSTLELGDSALYLCASSPAITGIDMQYFGPGTRLTVL.

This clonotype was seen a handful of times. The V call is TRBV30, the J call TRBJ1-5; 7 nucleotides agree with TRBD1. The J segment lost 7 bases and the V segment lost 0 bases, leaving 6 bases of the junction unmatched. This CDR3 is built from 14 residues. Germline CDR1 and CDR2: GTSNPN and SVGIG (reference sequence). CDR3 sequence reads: CAWSVGGGQQPQHF. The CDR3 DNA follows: TGTGCCTGGAGTGTAGGCGGGGGACAGCAGCCCCAGCATTTT. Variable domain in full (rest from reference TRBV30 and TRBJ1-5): SQTIHQWPATLVQPVGSPLSLECTVEGTSNPNLYWYRQAAGRGLQLLFYSVGIGQISSEVPQNLSASRPQDRQFILSSKKLLLSDSGFYLCAWSVGGGQQPQHFGDGTRLSIL.

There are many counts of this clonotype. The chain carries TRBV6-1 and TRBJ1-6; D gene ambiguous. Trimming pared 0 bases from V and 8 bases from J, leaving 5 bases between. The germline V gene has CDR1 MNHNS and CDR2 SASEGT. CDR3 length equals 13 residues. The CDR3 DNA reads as TGTGCCAGCAGTGAAGCAGGAGATTCACCCCTCCACTTT. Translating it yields CASSEAGDSPLHF.

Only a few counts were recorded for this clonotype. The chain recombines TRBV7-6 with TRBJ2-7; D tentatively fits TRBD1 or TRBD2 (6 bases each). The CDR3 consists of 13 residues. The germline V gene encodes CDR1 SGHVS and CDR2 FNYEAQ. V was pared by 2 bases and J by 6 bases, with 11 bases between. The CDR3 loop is CASSLIEGGEQYF. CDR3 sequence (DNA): TGTGCCAGCAGCTTAATCGAGGGGGGCGAGCAGTACTTC.

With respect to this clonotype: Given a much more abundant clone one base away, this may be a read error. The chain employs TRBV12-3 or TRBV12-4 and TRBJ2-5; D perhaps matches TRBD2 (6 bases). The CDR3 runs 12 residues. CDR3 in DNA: TGTCCCAGCAGTTTCAGCGGGGAGACCCAGTACTTC. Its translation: CPSSFSGETQYF.

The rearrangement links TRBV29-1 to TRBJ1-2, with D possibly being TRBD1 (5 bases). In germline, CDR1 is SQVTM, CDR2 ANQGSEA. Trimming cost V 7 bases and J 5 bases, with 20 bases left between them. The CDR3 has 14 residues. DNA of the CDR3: TGCAGCGCCATGGGGGGGTGCGCAGGATATGGCTACACCTTC. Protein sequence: CSAMGGCAGYGYTF.

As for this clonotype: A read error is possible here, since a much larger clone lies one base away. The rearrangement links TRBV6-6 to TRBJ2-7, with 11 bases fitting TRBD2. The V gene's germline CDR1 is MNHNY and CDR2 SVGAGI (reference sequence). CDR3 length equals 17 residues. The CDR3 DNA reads TGTGCCAGCAATTACTTGAACCGACTAGCGGGGACCTACGAGCAGTACTTC. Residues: CASNYLNRLAGTYEQYF.

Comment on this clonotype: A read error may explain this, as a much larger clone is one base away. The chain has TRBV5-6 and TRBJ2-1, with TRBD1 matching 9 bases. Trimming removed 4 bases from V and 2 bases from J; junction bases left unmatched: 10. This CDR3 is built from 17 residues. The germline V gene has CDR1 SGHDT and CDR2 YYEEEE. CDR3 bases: TGTGCCAGCAGCATATCCCTCCGGGACAGGGCCTACAATGAGCAGTTCTTC. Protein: CASSISLRDRAYNEQFF.

The CDR3 nucleotides read TGTGCCAGCAGCCGGAGGGGGAGCGGAGCTTCGTTCAATGAGCAGTTCTTC. This translates into CASSRRGSGASFNEQFF. The J gene is TRBJ2-1, the V gene TRBV11-1, with D perhaps assigned TRBD1 or TRBD2 (6 bases each). This CDR3 is built from 17 residues. Germline V gene sequence: CDR1 SGHAT, CDR2 FQDESV (reference sequence). The V end was cut by 5 bases, the J end by 6 bases, with 23 bases between.